The 21 T cell receptor beta chains listed next were all sequenced from one sample in a study of identical twins. TCRdb processed the 5' RACE reads anew with MiXCR; each CDR3 protein has one entry. Here the sample spans about 470,000 distinct CDR3 sequences, 20% to 25% being singletons. In addition, the sample was reused for a study of T cells expressing NK-cell markers.

The sequencing input was CD4+ T cells sorted from blood. All receptors come from a woman aged 18-29 years in good health.

The chain employs TRBV6-2 or TRBV6-3 and TRBJ2-5, with D perhaps TRBD1 or TRBD2 (6 bases each). This CDR3 has 14 amino acids. V gave up 6 bases and J gave up 6 bases, with 17 bases separating them. Germline V gene sequence: CDR1 MNHEY, CDR2 SVGEGT. The CDR3 protein is CASSYTSRGQTQYF. The CDR3 DNA is TGTGCCAGCAGCTATACTAGCCGGGGGCAGACCCAGTACTTC.

The chain combines TRBV7-8 with TRBJ2-1; 11 nucleotides agree with TRBD2. With V trimmed by 4 bases and J by 3 bases, 2 bases remained unmatched. This CDR3 region has 15 residues. The germline V gene encodes CDR1 SGHVS and CDR2 FQNEAQ. The CDR3 region is CASSWGTSGYNEQFF. CDR3 nucleotide sequence: TGTGCCAGCAGCTGGGGGACTAGCGGCTACAATGAGCAGTTCTTC.

This clonotype was seen a few times. The chain uses TRBV10-3 and TRBJ2-5; the D is unclear. The CDR3 is 11 amino acids. Trimming pared 4 bases from V and 1 base from J, leaving 1 base between. The germline gives CDR1 ENHRY, CDR2 SYGVKD. The CDR3 DNA follows: TGTGCCATCAGTGTCCAAGAGACCCAGTACTTC. As protein: CAISVQETQYF.

This clonotype was seen repeatedly, ten times or more. The chain uses TRBV29-1 and TRBJ2-1, with TRBD2 matching over 12 bases. Germline V gene data show CDR1 as SQVTM and CDR2 as ANQGSEA. V lost 6 bases to trimming and J lost 7 bases; unmatched junction nucleotides: 7. The CDR3 consists of 14 residues. CDR3 coding DNA: TGCAGCGTCACTCGACTAGCGGGAGTAAATGAGCAGTTCTTC. Amino acid sequence: CSVTRLAGVNEQFF.

V is TRBV4-3 and J is TRBJ2-7; the D gene is possibly TRBD2 (6 bases). The CDR3 loop spans 14 amino acids. V was trimmed by 0 bases and J by 7 bases, leaving 13 bases between them. Germline V gene data show CDR1 as LGHNA and CDR2 as YSLEER. In DNA form, the CDR3 reads TGCGCCAGCAGCCAAGAATGGCGGGGTCTTGAGCAGTACTTC. Its translation: CASSQEWRGLEQYF.

This chain links TRBV12-3 or TRBV12-4 with TRBJ2-7; D is tentatively TRBD1 or TRBD2 (5 bases each). The CDR3 has 14 residues. Deletions cut 3 bases from V and 3 bases from J, with 12 bases between. CDR3 DNA sequence: TGTGCCAGCAGTTTTGGGGGTAGGGTCTACGAGCAGTACTTC. Translation: CASSFGGRVYEQYF.

The chain recombines TRBV5-5 with TRBJ2-7, with 9 nucleotides matching TRBD1. The ends lost 4 bases at V and 4 bases at J; junction bases unmatched: 9. Germline CDR1 and CDR2: SGHKS and YYEKEE (reference sequence). The CDR3 has 15 amino acids. CDR3 coding DNA: TGTGCCAGCAGCGGAGGGACAGGGATATCTTACGAGCAGTACTTC. It specifies CASSGGTGISYEQYF.

In its sample, this clonotype was seen a few times. The chain uses TRBV10-1 and TRBJ2-1; D is unresolved. The CDR3 length is 11 residues. Per germline, CDR1 WNHNN and CDR2 SYGVQD (reference sequence). V was cut by 2 bases and J by 8 bases, with 4 bases left in between. Here the CDR3 DNA reads TGCGCCAGCAGTGAGGTTGATGAGCAGTTCTTC. It codes for CASSEVDEQFF.

This clonotype has a handful of counts. The J gene is TRBJ2-5, the V gene TRBV20-1; 8 nucleotides line up with TRBD2. The CDR3 length is 13 residues. V trimming: 7 bases; J trimming: 4 bases; junction bases outside the gene matches: 8. The germline gives CDR1 DFQATT, CDR2 SNEGSKA (reference sequence). This CDR3 reads CSVTRLARETQYF. The CDR3 DNA reads as TGCAGTGTTACCCGACTAGCGCGAGAGACCCAGTACTTC.

The V gene is TRBV20-1, the J gene TRBJ2-7, with D perhaps being TRBD1 or TRBD2 (5 bases each). The V end lost 6 bases, the J end lost 0 bases, and 18 bases lay between the germline ends. From germline, CDR1 is DFQATT and CDR2 SNEGSKA (reference sequence). The CDR3 runs to 15 residues. The CDR3 protein is CSARTGTQSSYEQYF. The CDR3 DNA reads as TGCAGTGCCCGAACCGGGACCCAAAGCTCCTACGAGCAGTACTTC.

The chain couples TRBV12-3 or TRBV12-4 to TRBJ2-7, with D tentatively TRBD1 or TRBD2 (5 bases each). This CDR3 is built from 17 residues. The ends were cut back, 3 bases at V and 6 bases at J, with 24 bases in the middle. CDR3 sequence reads: CASSFGMGEYEVTEQYF. In DNA, the CDR3 is TGTGCCAGCAGTTTCGGTATGGGGGAGTATGAGGTAACCGAGCAGTACTTC.

This sequence joins TRBV25-1 and TRBJ2-7; possibly TRBD2 for D (6 bases). V lost 1 base and J 1 base, leaving 8 bases between the germline ends. CDR1 MGHDK and CDR2 SYGVNS come from the germline V gene. The CDR3 is 14 residues long. CDR3 sequence reads: CASSEWGVSYEQYF. In DNA, the CDR3 is TGTGCCAGCAGTGAATGGGGGGTTTCCTACGAGCAGTACTTC.

This clonotype appeared a few times. The chain is built from TRBV6-5 and TRBJ1-6; a weak D match, TRBD1 (6 bases). Trimming stripped 2 bases from V and 9 bases from J, with 11 bases between. The CDR3 totals 14 residues. Germline V gene lookup returns CDR1 MNHEY and CDR2 SVGAGI. CDR3 sequence: CASSYGGARSPLHF. In DNA form, the CDR3 reads TGTGCCAGCAGTTACGGGGGGGCTCGTTCACCCCTCCACTTT.

This clonotype has a handful of counts. The chain employs TRBV12-3 or TRBV12-4 and TRBJ2-3, with TRBD1 matching over 10 bases. The CDR3 consists of 13 residues. The junction had 4 bases not matched to a gene; V was cut back by 6 bases and J by 7 bases. CDR3 DNA sequence: TGTGCCAGCAGCTTGACAGGGGGCAATACGCAGTATTTT. Translation: CASSLTGGNTQYF.

The J gene is TRBJ2-3, the V gene TRBV24-1; the match to TRBD1 covers 8 bases. V was pared by 3 bases and J by 2 bases, with 3 bases of the junction left unmatched. The V gene's germline CDR1 is KGHDR and CDR2 SFDVKD. The CDR3 is made up of 15 amino acids. The CDR3 protein is CATSDRTGNTDTQYF. CDR3 nucleotides: TGTGCCACCAGTGATAGGACAGGGAACACAGATACGCAGTATTTT.

The rearrangement uses TRBV10-3 and TRBJ2-4, with 7 bases fitting TRBD1. V gave up 6 bases and J gave up 8 bases; unmatched junction bases: 7. CDR1 ENHRY and CDR2 SYGVKD come from the germline V gene. CDR3 length: 13 residues. The CDR3 sequence: CAIRAGQGDIQYF. The CDR3 DNA reads as TGTGCCATCAGGGCAGGGCAGGGGGACATTCAGTACTTC.

To note about this clonotype: Given a much more abundant clone one base away, this may be a read error. The rearrangement joins TRBV5-5 to TRBJ2-5; the match to TRBD1 covers 7 bases. CDR1 is SGHKS and CDR2 is YYEKEE in the germline V gene (reference sequence). V was clipped by 4 bases and J by 3 bases; unmatched bases: 12. The CDR3 has 16 amino acids. CDR3 residues: CASSIRPGQRKETQYF. CDR3 bases: TGTGCCAGCAGCATACGCCCGGGACAGAGAAAAGAGACCCAGTACTTC.

The chain links TRBV5-1 to TRBJ1-1; D is uncertain. The ends were cut back, 5 bases at V and 2 bases at J, with 16 bases in the middle. The CDR3 loop spans 15 amino acids. The germline V gene has CDR1 SGHRS and CDR2 YFSETQ. The CDR3 coding sequence is TGCGCCAGCAGTGGGAGTAACGGGAAAAACACTGAAGCTTTCTTT. Protein product: CASSGSNGKNTEAFF.

This clonotype was recorded many times. The chain uses TRBV5-1 and TRBJ1-3; a possible D gene is TRBD1 (6 bases). CDR3 length: 15 residues. The V end was cut by 4 bases, the J end by 0 bases, with 11 bases between. Per the germline V gene, CDR1 is SGHRS and CDR2 is YFSETQ. The CDR3 reads CASSPGQSSGNTIYF. The CDR3 nucleotides read TGCGCCAGCAGCCCAGGACAGAGCTCTGGAAACACCATATATTTT.

The sample holds one count of this clonotype. V usage is TRBV4-3 and J usage is TRBJ2-1; TRBD2 is a possible D gene (5 bases). CDR3 length: 14 residues. V lost 4 bases to trimming and J lost 8 bases, with 15 bases between them. The germline gives CDR1 LGHNA, CDR2 YSLEER. The DNA of the CDR3 is TGCGCCAGCAGCCGAAGGCCCCTAGCACATGAGCAGTTCTTC. It encodes CASSRRPLAHEQFF.

The chain carries TRBV4-2 and TRBJ2-7, with a tentative D call TRBD2 (6 bases). CDR1 LGHNA and CDR2 YNFKEQ come from the germline V gene. CDR3 length: 12 residues. V was cut by 4 bases and J by 8 bases, with 12 bases left in between. The CDR3: CASSPEGRQQYF. CDR3 in DNA: TGTGCCAGCAGCCCGGAGGGGAGGCAGCAGTACTTC.